The 3 T cell receptor beta chains below all came from one sample that was sequenced in a study of monozygotic twins with inflammatory bowel disease. Reprocessing the 5' RACE reads, TCRdb reports a single entry for every CDR3 protein and omits DNA. The sample table sets out 140,000 to 150,000 distinct CDR3 sequences. Source material: blood. The receptors here all came from a human donor with ulcerative colitis or Crohn's disease, or a healthy co-twin of an affected twin (not recorded which).

The gene calls are TRBV28 and TRBJ1-5; no DNA is available, so the TRBD1 call from TCRdb remains unchecked. Germline values: CDR1 MDHEN, CDR2 SYDVKM. The CDR3 length is 14 residues. CDR3 protein: CASSSLDRGQPQHF.

V gene TRBV10-2 combines with J gene TRBJ2-2. Germline CDR1 is WSHSY and CDR2 is SAAADI. CDR3 length: 15 amino acids. CDR3 loop: CASSEKSLNTGELFF.

The genes are TRBV4-1 and TRBJ1-3; TCRdb calls TRBD1, which cannot be checked without DNA. This CDR3 spans 16 amino acids. Germline V CDR1 and CDR2: MGHRA, YSYEKL. The CDR3 loop is CASSQGPATGENTIYF.